This T cell receptor (beta chain) was profiled in a study of technical replicates of blood from a handful of donors. Germline loops: CDR1 SGHAT, CDR2 FQDESV (reference sequence). This CDR3 has 17 amino acids. V lost 2 bases and J lost 5; bases outside the gene matches: 13. Assay used: immunoSEQ multiplex PCR; TCRdb lists only in-frame clones, some missing. The table shows almost 90,000 clones, with around 96% occurring only once. This clonotype was obtained from a human donor in good health. The chain uses TRBV11-1 and TRBJ2-7; 9 bases are a match to TRBD2. The material sequenced was T cells isolated from PBMCs. The CDR3 protein is CASSLNAPAGGRNEQYF. The CDR3 DNA reads as TGTGCCAGCAGCTTAAACGCCCCAGCGGGGGGAAGGAACGAGCAGTACTTC.